Below are 2 T cell receptor beta chains sequenced from a single sample in a study of control samples from healthy donors and cancer patients. The table came from immunoSEQ multiplex PCR; TCRdb's copy has only in-frame clones and leaves some out. The sample includes about 98,000 clones, roughly 83% of them seen just once. Sequences were obtained from blood. These receptors all come from a woman in her 30s in good health.

The CDR3 sequence is CASSQDRRVGQPQHF. The DNA for the CDR3 is TGTGCCAGCAGCCAAGATCGCAGGGTTGGTCAGCCCCAGCATTTT. The V gene is TRBV3-1 (or the pseudogene TRBV3-2), the J gene TRBJ1-5; D may be TRBD1 (5 bases). The V gene's germline CDR1 is LGHDT and CDR2 YNNKEL (reference sequence). The CDR3 runs 15 residues. The V end lost 0 bases, the J end lost 6 bases, and 12 bases lay between the germline ends.

The CDR3 reads CASSPPTGYEQYF. In DNA form, the CDR3 reads TGTGCCAGCTCACCTCCGACAGGTTACGAGCAGTACTTC. This sequence joins TRBV18 and TRBJ2-7; TRBD1 is a possible D gene (6 bases). Trimming stripped 3 bases from V and 4 bases from J, with 10 bases between. The germline CDR1 and CDR2 sequences are KGHSH and LQKENI. CDR3 length: 13 amino acids.